The 32 T cell receptor beta chains below come from one sample, sequenced in a study of blood T cell repertoires in COVID-19. Clones were sequenced by immunoSEQ multiplex PCR, and TCRdb holds only the in-frame ones, with some missing. The sample lists tens of thousands of clones; roughly 80% were seen once. Sequencing was carried out using peripheral blood. Receptors were obtained from a woman of 80 years or more with acute or convalescent COVID-19.

The rearrangement uses TRBV19 and TRBJ1-2; perhaps TRBD1 as D (5 bases). The CDR3 sequence is 13 residues long. V was clipped by 5 bases and J by 8 bases, with 15 bases between them. CDR1 and CDR2 from the germline V gene are LNHDA and SQIVND (reference sequence). The DNA for the CDR3 is TGTGCCAGTAGTCGGCAGGTGGCAGGGGGCTACACCTTC. It specifies CASSRQVAGGYTF.

This chain links TRBV11-2 with TRBJ1-1; D remains unclear. The V gene's germline CDR1 is SGHAT and CDR2 FQNNGV. CDR3 size: 14 residues. Trimming took 5 bases from V and 1 from J, leaving 11 bases between them. For the CDR3, the DNA is TGTGCCAGCAGCCCCCCCAGAGGGAACACTGAAGCTTTCTTT. This gives the protein CASSPPRGNTEAFF.

V is TRBV5-6 and J is TRBJ2-3, with 9 bases lining up with TRBD1. CDR1 and CDR2 from the germline V gene are SGHDT and YYEEEE. Trimming at V came to 4 bases and at J to 3 bases, leaving 6 bases not matched to a gene. This CDR3 spans 15 amino acids. The CDR3 sequence is CASSKTGGPTDTQYF. The CDR3 DNA reads as TGTGCCAGCAGCAAGACAGGGGGTCCTACAGATACGCAGTATTTT. Complete variable domain (other parts from reference TRBV5-6 and TRBJ2-3): DAGVTQSPTHLIKTRGQQVTLRCSPKSGHDTVSWYQQALGQGPQFIFQYYEEEERQRGNFPDRFSGHQFPNYSSELNVNALLLGDSALYLCASSKTGGPTDTQYFGPGTRLTVL.

This clone showed up just once. The CDR3 coding sequence is TGTGCCATCAGTGAGTCGAGGGCTGCGAACACCGGGGAGCTGTTTTTT. Translating gives CAISESRAANTGELFF. The chain joins TRBV10-3 to TRBJ2-2; D possibly corresponds to TRBD2 (5 bases). This CDR3 region has 16 residues. V was pared by 0 bases and J by 0 bases, with 8 bases between. From germline, CDR1 is ENHRY and CDR2 SYGVKD.

V usage is TRBV9 and J usage is TRBJ2-3, with 8 bases lining up with TRBD2. CDR1 is SGDLS and CDR2 is YYNGEE in the germline V gene. The CDR3 spans 15 residues. Trimming removed 4 bases from V and 7 bases from J; junction bases left unmatched: 11. As DNA, the CDR3 is TGTGCCAGCAGCCAATTAGCGGGAAAGGTATATACGCAGTATTTT. This translates into CASSQLAGKVYTQYF.

This clone has only one observation. The rearrangement links TRBV7-9 to TRBJ1-5; 8 nucleotides line up with TRBD1. The CDR3 has 15 amino acids. The trim removed 1 base at V and 6 bases at J, leaving 5 bases unmatched. In germline, CDR1 is SEHNR, CDR2 FQNEAQ (reference sequence). The CDR3 DNA follows: TGTGCCAGCAGCTTAGGGACAGGGCTAAGTCAGCCCCAGCATTTT. Protein product: CASSLGTGLSQPQHF.

The chain is built from TRBV18 and TRBJ2-3; D remains ambiguous. The V end lost 5 bases, the J end lost 3 bases, and 3 bases lay between the germline ends. The CDR3 loop spans 11 amino acids. CDR1 is KGHSH, CDR2 LQKENI, per germline. The CDR3 region has the DNA TGTGCCAGCTCAATAACAGATACGCAGTATTTT. This sequence encodes CASSITDTQYF.

V usage is TRBV13 and J usage is TRBJ2-1; 8 bases are shared with TRBD2. Germline lookup yields CDR1 PRHDT and CDR2 FYEKMQ (reference sequence). There are 13 residues in the CDR3. V was pared by 3 bases and J by 9 bases, with 4 bases of the junction left unmatched. DNA for the CDR3: TGTGCCAGCAGCTTCGGGACTAGTGGTGAGCAGTTCTTC. Its protein product is CASSFGTSGEQFF.

J is TRBJ1-3 and V is TRBV7-2; 7 nucleotides match TRBD1. The germline V gene encodes CDR1 SGHTA and CDR2 FQGNSA. This CDR3 comprises 13 residues. J was trimmed by 6 bases and V by 5 bases; bases with no gene match: 4. The CDR3 sequence: CASSQQGVNTIYF. Here the CDR3 DNA reads TGTGCCAGCAGCCAGCAGGGGGTAAACACCATATATTTT. Using reference TRBV7-2 and TRBJ1-3 for the parts outside the CDR3, the full variable domain is GAGVSQSPSNKVTEKGKDVELRCDPISGHTALYWYRQSLGQGLEFLIYFQGNSAPDKSGLPSDRFSAERTGGSVSTLTIQRTQQEDSAVYLCASSQQGVNTIYFGEGSWLTVV.

The rearrangement joins TRBV6-6 to TRBJ2-7; D is unresolved. The germline V gene encodes CDR1 MNHNY and CDR2 SVGAGI (reference sequence). The CDR3 length is 13 residues. Trimming pared 8 bases from V and 4 bases from J, leaving 15 bases between. CDR3 in DNA: TGTGCCAGCGGGTGGGCCGCCGTTTACGAGCAGTACTTC. Encoded protein: CASGWAAVYEQYF.

V gene TRBV7-9 combines with J gene TRBJ1-5, with a weak D call TRBD1 (6 bases). CDR1 and CDR2 from the germline V gene are SEHNR and FQNEAQ (reference sequence). This CDR3 contains 13 residues. V was trimmed by 5 bases and J by 4 bases, leaving 9 bases between them. The CDR3 bases are TGTGCCAGCAGCGCGGACAGAAATCAGCCCCAGCATTTT. This gives the protein CASSADRNQPQHF.

The chain joins TRBV6-5 to TRBJ2-5; 7 bases match TRBD2. The V and J ends lost 9 bases and 4 bases, in that order; junction bases with no gene match: 14. The CDR3 covers 15 residues. CDR1 and CDR2 from the germline V gene are MNHEY and SVGAGI. CDR3 DNA sequence: TGTGCCAGTAGACTAGATTCGGGAGGAATAGAGACCCAGTACTTC. Residues: CASRLDSGGIETQYF.

The chain recombines TRBV9 with TRBJ2-7; D may be TRBD1 (6 bases). Looked up from germline, CDR1 is SGDLS and CDR2 is YYNGEE. The CDR3 runs 16 residues. The V and J ends lost 0 bases and 4 bases respectively, with 17 bases between them. Here the CDR3 reads CASSVGGRTASYEQYF. The CDR3 DNA is TGTGCCAGCAGCGTAGGGGGTAGGACAGCGAGTTACGAGCAGTACTTC.

The chain recombines TRBV11-2 with TRBJ2-7; a weak D match, TRBD1 (6 bases). Trimming took 0 bases from V and 3 from J, leaving 9 bases between them. Germline V gene lookup returns CDR1 SGHAT and CDR2 FQNNGV. The CDR3 contains 14 residues. The CDR3 coding sequence is TGTGCCAGCAGCTTAGAGGGACATCTCTACGAGCAGTACTTC. Protein: CASSLEGHLYEQYF.

This clone was recorded once. The CDR3 reads CASAASGSLTRGPDTQYF. In DNA form, the CDR3 reads TGTGCCAGTGCCGCTAGCGGGAGTCTAACCCGCGGCCCAGATACGCAGTATTTT. The chain uses TRBV19 and TRBJ2-3; TRBD2 agrees at 10 bases. Germline V gene data show CDR1 as LNHDA and CDR2 as SQIVND (reference sequence). This CDR3 comprises 18 residues. V trimming: 8 bases; J trimming: 4 bases; junction bases outside the gene matches: 18.

This chain joins TRBV5-4 and TRBJ1-4, with TRBD1 matching 10 bases. Germline CDR1 reads SGHNT; CDR2 reads YYREEE (reference sequence). V trimming: 2 bases; J trimming: 10 bases; junction bases outside the gene matches: 8. This CDR3 has 15 residues. The CDR3 DNA follows: TGTGCCAGCAGCTTAACTGGGACAGGGGTAGGAAAACTGTTTTTT. Translating gives CASSLTGTGVGKLFF.

The V and J genes are TRBV6-5 and TRBJ1-2; TRBD1 matches at 7 bases. Germline V gives CDR1 MNHEY, CDR2 SVGAGI. CDR3 length equals 15 residues. Trimming took 5 bases from V and 3 from J; bases not matched to a gene: 9. The CDR3 region has the DNA TGTGCCAGCAGTACCTGGACAGGAGGGGACTATGGCTACACCTTC. Translating it yields CASSTWTGGDYGYTF.

The rearrangement joins TRBV5-1 to TRBJ2-3, with 8 bases lining up with TRBD1. CDR1 and CDR2 from the germline V gene are SGHRS and YFSETQ. CDR3 length equals 15 residues. The trim removed 7 bases at V and 3 bases at J, leaving 10 bases unmatched. As DNA, the CDR3 is TGCGCCAGCGGGTCGAGGACAGGGTGGACAGATACGCAGTATTTT. Its translation: CASGSRTGWTDTQYF.

The J gene is TRBJ2-7, the V gene TRBV5-1, with TRBD1 matching over 11 bases. The CDR3 is made up of 15 amino acids. CDR1 SGHRS and CDR2 YFSETQ come from the germline V gene. V lost 4 bases, J lost 3 bases, and 6 bases stayed unmatched. CDR3 residues: CASSPGTGGVYEQYF. The CDR3 nucleotides read TGCGCCAGCAGCCCCGGGACAGGGGGTGTCTACGAGCAGTACTTC.

This chain uses TRBV3-1 (or the pseudogene TRBV3-2) with TRBJ2-7, with D possibly being TRBD1 (5 bases). This CDR3 is built from 14 residues. CDR1 LGHDT and CDR2 YNNKEL come from the germline V gene (reference sequence). Trimming removed 6 bases from V and 2 bases from J, with 14 bases in between. CDR3 amino acids: CASSREQVPYEQYF. The CDR3 nucleotides read TGTGCCAGCAGTCGCGAACAGGTACCCTACGAGCAGTACTTC.

This rearrangement joins TRBV3-1 (or the pseudogene TRBV3-2) to TRBJ1-3; possible D gene TRBD1, 5 bases. Looked up from germline, CDR1 is LGHDT and CDR2 is YNNKEL (reference sequence). Trimming pared 9 bases from V and 4 bases from J, leaving 16 bases between. The CDR3 is 14 amino acids. CDR3 DNA: TGTGCCAGATTTTGGGGGGGGACCGGAAACACCATATATTTT. Its protein is CARFWGGTGNTIYF.

The gene calls are TRBV28 and TRBJ2-1; 10 positions agree with TRBD2. This CDR3 is built from 16 residues. CDR1 and CDR2 from the germline V gene are MDHEN and SYDVKM. The junction had 13 bases not matched to a gene; V was cut back by 5 bases and J by 9 bases. The CDR3 DNA is TGTGCCAGCAGTCCCCGTACTAGCGGGACCTTCGGTGAGCAGTTCTTC. It translates to CASSPRTSGTFGEQFF.

V is TRBV3-1 (or the pseudogene TRBV3-2) and J is TRBJ2-1, with D perhaps TRBD2 (5 bases). The germline CDR1 and CDR2 sequences are LGHDT and YNNKEL (reference sequence). The CDR3 totals 16 residues. V gave up 0 bases and J gave up 4 bases, with 13 bases separating them. The CDR3, as DNA: TGTGCCAGCAGCCAAGATATAGGACTGGATTACAATGAGCAGTTCTTC. It is translated as CASSQDIGLDYNEQFF.

J is TRBJ2-5 and V is TRBV6-6; TRBD2 matches 13 bases. There are 14 residues in the CDR3. After removal of 7 bases from V and 9 bases from J, the junction contained 8 bases not matched to a gene. Germline V gene sequence: CDR1 MNHNY, CDR2 SVGAGI (reference sequence). The CDR3 DNA follows: TGTGCCAGCACCGGACTAGCGGGAGTTTCGGCCCAGTACTTC. Translated: CASTGLAGVSAQYF.

The rearrangement joins TRBV5-8 to TRBJ2-7; a weak D match, TRBD2 (6 bases). The germline gives CDR1 SGHTS, CDR2 YDEGEE. With 3 bases removed from V and 2 bases from J, the gap between germline ends came to 12 bases. The CDR3 loop spans 14 amino acids. The CDR3 coding sequence is TGTGCCAGCAGCTCGGGACTTCATACCTACGAGCAGTACTTC. Its translation: CASSSGLHTYEQYF.

This chain uses TRBV27 with TRBJ2-5, with D tentatively TRBD1 (6 bases). This CDR3 comprises 15 residues. Trimming took 6 bases from V and 2 from J, leaving 16 bases between them. Germline loops: CDR1 MNHEY, CDR2 SMNVEV (reference sequence). CDR3 protein: CASSPLAGAQETQYF. CDR3 coding DNA: TGTGCCAGCAGCCCGCTTGCAGGGGCACAAGAGACCCAGTACTTC.

The genes are TRBV19 and TRBJ2-7; tentative D call: TRBD2 (5 bases). Germline CDR1 reads LNHDA; CDR2 reads SQIVND (reference sequence). CDR3 length: 12 amino acids. The V end was cut by 6 bases, the J end by 7 bases, with 13 bases between. The DNA for the CDR3 is TGTGCCAGTAGCATCGGGGTGGGAGAGCAGTACTTC. This translates into CASSIGVGEQYF.

The chain combines TRBV7-9 with TRBJ1-6; 7 positions match TRBD1. V lost 3 bases, J lost 10 bases, and 3 bases stayed unmatched. The CDR3 length is 13 residues. Germline CDR1 reads SEHNR; CDR2 reads FQNEAQ (reference sequence). The CDR3 protein is CASSLDRHSPLHF. The CDR3 DNA is TGTGCCAGCAGCTTGGACAGGCACTCACCCCTCCACTTT.

The rearrangement joins TRBV27 to TRBJ2-2, with D possibly being TRBD2 (6 bases). The germline V and J ends were trimmed by 3 bases and 5 bases, with 13 bases remaining between them. The length of the CDR3 is 15 residues. Germline CDR1 MNHEY, CDR2 SMNVEV (reference sequence). CDR3 nucleotides: TGTGCCAGCAGTTTGTCTAGCGCCAAAACCGGGGAGCTGTTTTTT. Translation gives CASSLSSAKTGELFF.

The J gene is TRBJ2-1, the V gene TRBV6-5; TRBD1 aligns across 7 bases. The CDR3 extends over 15 amino acids. Germline V lookup: CDR1 MNHEY, CDR2 SVGAGI. Trimming removed 8 bases from V and 7 bases from J; junction bases left unmatched: 14. The CDR3 protein is CASRGSTGFFNEQFF. CDR3 DNA: TGTGCCAGCCGCGGGTCGACAGGGTTTTTTAATGAGCAGTTCTTC.

This sequence joins TRBV19 and TRBJ2-4, with TRBD1 identical over 9 bases. This CDR3 spans 19 amino acids. Trimming cost V 5 bases and J 0 bases; bases outside gene matches: 14. Germline CDR1 reads LNHDA; CDR2 reads SQIVND (reference sequence). The CDR3 DNA reads TGTGCCAGTAGTCTCCGGGACAGGGCCCTCATCCTAGCCAAAAACATTCAGTACTTC. It is translated as CASSLRDRALILAKNIQYF.

V gene TRBV15 combines with J gene TRBJ2-5; 16 bases line up with TRBD2. CDR1 and CDR2 (germline): LNHNV, YYDKDF (reference sequence). The CDR3 totals 20 residues. The V and J ends lost 0 bases and 5 bases, in that order; junction bases with no gene match: 12. In DNA, the CDR3 is TGTGCCACCAGCAGAGATCAGGGAATGGGACTAGCGGGAGGGCGCGAGACCCAGTACTTC. Translation: CATSRDQGMGLAGGRETQYF.